Included here is one T cell receptor (beta chain) sequence, with context. While infection was still active, Seattle patients were enrolled and then followed longitudinally. Clones were read by immunoSEQ multiplex PCR, and TCRdb kept only the in-frame ones, dropping some. The table shows about 180,000 clones, with roughly four fifths occurring only once. This record comes from a study of blood T cell repertoires in COVID-19. On the study more broadly: The origin of the acute and convalescent COVID-19 samples was the United States, Italy and Spain. The analysed material was cDNA or gDNA that came from T cells, B-cell-depleted T cells, or PBMCs.

CDR1 SGHVS and CDR2 FNYEAQ come from the germline V gene. This CDR3 has 16 amino acids. Trimming stripped 1 base from V and 0 bases from J, with 11 bases between. The sample comprised peripheral blood. The rearrangement links TRBV7-6 to TRBJ2-3; D perhaps matches TRBD2 (5 bases). This clonotype was sampled from a woman in her seventies with COVID-19, enrolled during active disease. The CDR3 loop is CASSLVPRASTDTQYF. CDR3 sequence (DNA): TGTGCCAGCAGCTTAGTACCGAGGGCTAGCACAGATACGCAGTATTTT.